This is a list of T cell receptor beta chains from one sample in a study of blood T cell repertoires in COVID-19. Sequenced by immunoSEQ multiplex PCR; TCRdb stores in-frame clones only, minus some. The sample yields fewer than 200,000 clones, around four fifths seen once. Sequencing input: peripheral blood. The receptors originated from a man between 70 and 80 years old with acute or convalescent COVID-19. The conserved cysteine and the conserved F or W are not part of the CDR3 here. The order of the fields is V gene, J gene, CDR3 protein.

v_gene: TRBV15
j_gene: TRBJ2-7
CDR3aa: ATSRETSGSYEQY

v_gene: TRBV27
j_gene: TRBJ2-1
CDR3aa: ASRPSSGGVFYNEQF

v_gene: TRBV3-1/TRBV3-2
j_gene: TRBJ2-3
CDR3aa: ASSQGLAGGLGTQY

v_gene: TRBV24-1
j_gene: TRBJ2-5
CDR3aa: ATSEGTSALETQY

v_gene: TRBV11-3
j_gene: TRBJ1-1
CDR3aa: ASSRGTGDTEAF

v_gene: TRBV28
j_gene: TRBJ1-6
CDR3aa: ASSPTGFSPLH

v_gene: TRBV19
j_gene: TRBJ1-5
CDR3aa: AGGMNQPQH

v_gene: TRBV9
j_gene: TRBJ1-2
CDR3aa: ASSGTGTVYGYT

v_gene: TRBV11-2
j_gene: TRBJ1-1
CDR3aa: ASSPQENTEAF

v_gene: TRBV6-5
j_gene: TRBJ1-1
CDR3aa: ASSYTRTGRNTEAF

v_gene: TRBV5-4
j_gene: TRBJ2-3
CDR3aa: ASSLEAGASTDTQY

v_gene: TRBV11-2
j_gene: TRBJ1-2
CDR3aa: ASSSYVPQGGHYGYT

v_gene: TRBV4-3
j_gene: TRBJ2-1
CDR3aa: ASSQEESLRTGEQF

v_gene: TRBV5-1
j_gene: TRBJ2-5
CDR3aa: ASSGLAGGPMETQY

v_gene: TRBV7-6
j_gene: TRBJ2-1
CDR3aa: ASSQGGGRPSLNEQF

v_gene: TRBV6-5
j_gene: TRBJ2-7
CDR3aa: ASSYSGTLTYEQY

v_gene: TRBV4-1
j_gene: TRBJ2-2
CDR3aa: ASSQGGLAVTGELF

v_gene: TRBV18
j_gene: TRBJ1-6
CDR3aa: ASSQQGPNSPLH

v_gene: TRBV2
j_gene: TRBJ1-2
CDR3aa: ASTFRDRPDGYT

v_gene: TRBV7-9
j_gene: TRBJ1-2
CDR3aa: ASSSNRDGYT

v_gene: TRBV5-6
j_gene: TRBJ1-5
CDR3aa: ASSFWGEGDQPQH

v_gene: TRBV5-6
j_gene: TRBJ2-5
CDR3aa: ASSIMGTGGGRETQY

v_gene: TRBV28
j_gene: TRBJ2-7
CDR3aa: ASSQSYEQY

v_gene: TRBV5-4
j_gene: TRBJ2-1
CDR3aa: ASSFGGRAYNEQF

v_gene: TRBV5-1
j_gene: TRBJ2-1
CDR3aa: ASSYRGLIENEQF

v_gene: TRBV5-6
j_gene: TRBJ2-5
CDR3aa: ASSLQGVGETQY

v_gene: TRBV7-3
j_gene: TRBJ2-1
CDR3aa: ASSETRYNEQF

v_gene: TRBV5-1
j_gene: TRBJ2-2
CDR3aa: ASRLRSEQTGELF

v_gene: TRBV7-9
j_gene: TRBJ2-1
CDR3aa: ASSLLGGVYYEQF

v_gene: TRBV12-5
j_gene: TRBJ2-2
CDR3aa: ASGFRLRTGENTGELF

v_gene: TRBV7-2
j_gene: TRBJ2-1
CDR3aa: ASSPREGLAVSYNEQF

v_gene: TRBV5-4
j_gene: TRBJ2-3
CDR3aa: ASSLGGSGASTDTQY

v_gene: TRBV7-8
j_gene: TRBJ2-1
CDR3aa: ASSLDPRGEAF

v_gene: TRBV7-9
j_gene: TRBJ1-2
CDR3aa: ASNPNQGIYGYT

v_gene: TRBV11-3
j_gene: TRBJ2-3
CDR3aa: ASSMGQGNTDTQY

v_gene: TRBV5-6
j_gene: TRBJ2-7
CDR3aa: ASSQGGTAAYEQY

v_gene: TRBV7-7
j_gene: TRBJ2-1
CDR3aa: ASSYGTSGSSNEQF

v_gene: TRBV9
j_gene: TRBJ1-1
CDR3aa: ASSVEEGAGRSEAF